The source of this T cell receptor (beta chain) is a study of blood T cell repertoires in COVID-19. Study-level background: Sources were T cells, B-cell-depleted T cells, or PBMCs; the material itself was cDNA or gDNA.

Sequencing was performed with immunoSEQ multiplex PCR; in TCRdb, only in-frame clones are kept and a portion is missing. The sample carries about 200,000 clones, 80% to 90% recorded once. There are 15 residues in the CDR3. CDR1 is KGHSY and CDR2 is FQNENV in the germline V gene. The V end lost 0 bases, the J end lost 6 bases, and 9 bases lay between the germline ends. This clonotype originated in a woman of 80 years or more with acute or convalescent COVID-19. Sequences were obtained from peripheral blood. The V gene is TRBV16, the J gene TRBJ1-6; a possible D gene is TRBD1 (5 bases). CDR3 in amino acids: CASSQSTVVNSPLHF. CDR3 in DNA: TGTGCCAGCAGCCAATCGACAGTGGTTAATTCACCCCTCCACTTT.